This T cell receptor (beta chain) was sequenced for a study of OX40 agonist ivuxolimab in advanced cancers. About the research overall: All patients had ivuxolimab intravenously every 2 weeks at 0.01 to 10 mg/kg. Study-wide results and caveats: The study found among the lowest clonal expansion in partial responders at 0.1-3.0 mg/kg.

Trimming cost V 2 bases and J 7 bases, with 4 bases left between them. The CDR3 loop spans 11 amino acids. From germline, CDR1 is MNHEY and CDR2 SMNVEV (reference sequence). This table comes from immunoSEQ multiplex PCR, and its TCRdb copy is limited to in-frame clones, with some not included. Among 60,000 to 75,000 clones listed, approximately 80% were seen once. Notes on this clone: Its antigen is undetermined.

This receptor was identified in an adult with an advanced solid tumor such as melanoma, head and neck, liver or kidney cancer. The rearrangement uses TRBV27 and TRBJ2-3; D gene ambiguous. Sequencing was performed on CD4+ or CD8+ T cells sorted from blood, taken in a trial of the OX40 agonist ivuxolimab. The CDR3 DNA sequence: TGTGCCAGCAGTTTAGGGAATACGCAGTATTTT. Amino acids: CASSLGNTQYF.